The present TCR beta chain was sequenced within a study of shared clonotypes between healthy human individuals. The CDR3 has 15 residues. V dropped 4 bases and J dropped 1; count of bases not matched to a gene: 6. Germline V gene lookup returns CDR1 MNHEY and CDR2 SVGAGI. An even split of each subset's genomic DNA across several immunoSEQ plates was performed. Some clones are missing from TCRdb's copy, which holds only in-frame ones; the method was immunoSEQ multiplex PCR. The sample records about 580,000 clones, 95% to 98% being singletons. As defined, naive CD8 cells were CD45RO-negative and positively selected for CCR7, with terminally differentiated effector memory CD45RA+ cells excluded.

This TCR derives from a man aged 25 to 40 in good health. The chain uses TRBV6-5 and TRBJ2-5, with 7 bases aligning to TRBD1. The specimen sequenced was naive CD8+ T cells sorted from blood. This CDR3 reads CASSLTTGPQETQYF. The DNA of the CDR3 is TGTGCCAGCAGTTTAACGACAGGGCCCCAAGAGACCCAGTACTTC.